A single sample is the source of the 3 T cell receptor beta chains below, sequenced in a study of blood T cell repertoires in COVID-19. Assay: immunoSEQ multiplex PCR; the TCRdb copy retains only in-frame clones and omits some. Of over 250,000 clones in the sample, more than 75% were seen once. Sequences were obtained from peripheral blood. The receptor source for this set is a woman aged 50 to 65 with acute or convalescent COVID-19.

This chain connects TRBV29-1 to TRBJ1-5, with 7 bases fitting TRBD1. The CDR3 contains 13 residues. Germline CDR1 and CDR2: SQVTM and ANQGSEA. V dropped 7 bases and J dropped 0; count of bases not matched to a gene: 3. The CDR3 DNA reads as TGCAGCGCACAGGGGTATAGCAATCAGCCCCAGCATTTT. Encoded protein: CSAQGYSNQPQHF.

This clone was seen a handful of times. This chain joins TRBV28 and TRBJ1-5, with unresolved D. Trimming removed 9 bases at V and 0 bases at J, with 15 bases between. The CDR3 extends over 15 amino acids. Per germline, CDR1 MDHEN and CDR2 SYDVKM. The CDR3 here is CASCGELGSNQPQHF. CDR3 nucleotide sequence: TGTGCCAGTTGCGGGGAGTTGGGTAGCAATCAGCCCCAGCATTTT.

This clone was counted many times. J is TRBJ2-1 and V is TRBV4-3; D is perhaps TRBD2 (5 bases). In germline, CDR1 is LGHNA, CDR2 YSLEER. The CDR3 is made up of 15 amino acids. V was clipped by 0 bases and J by 4 bases, with 10 bases between them. This CDR3 reads CASSQETGTYNEQFF. The CDR3 DNA follows: TGCGCCAGCAGCCAAGAAACGGGAACTTACAATGAGCAGTTCTTC.